One T cell receptor (beta chain) is described in this entry. This clone turned up a few times. Its antigen is still unknown. Qualities for individual bases were not recorded, and no much larger clone is one base off. The immunoSEQ Assay, a bias-controlled multiplex PCR, was used to amplify TCRbeta CDR3 regions from genomic DNA. Per the authors' processing: The number of nucleated cells in each sample was estimated from the amplification of reference gene primers within the assay. Sequence reads were collapsed and filtered to measure the absolute abundance of every unique TCRbeta CDR3 rearrangement. For each sample, productive Simpson clonality was calculated as the square root of Simpson's diversity index across productive rearrangements. TCRdb carries this immuneACCESS record with in-frame sequences only. Its versions omit some clonotypes, under half of them owing to an unresolved V gene in the studies checked, with the rest unexplained. That table gives V, J and clone size, and the DNA gave D and trimming. This sample holds around 72,000 clones; 88% were observed only once. Of the sample, approximately 6.8% is held by the ten largest clones.

This sample was included in a study of blood T cell repertoires in COVID-19 (dated by TCRdb to about 2020). For the wider study: Samples covering the acute and convalescent phases of COVID-19 were provided by collaborators in the United States, Italy and Spain. Where available, HLA class I and class II types were taken from metadata supplied by the sample provider and were not determined by assay-based typing. The samples were drawn from the first 160 participants of the ongoing ImmuneRACE study and from 1,254 subjects provided by 6 global collaborators. The dataset comprised deeply sampled blood TCRbeta repertoires from subjects exposed to, actively infected with, or recovered from COVID-19. The repertoires were released in a freely available public database meant as a resource for research on the immune response to SARS-CoV-2. The material from the prospective study consisted of cDNA or gDNA derived from T cells, B-cell-depleted T cells, or PBMCs. A de-identified subject ID, COVID-19 status, age in years and sex were almost always included in the sample metadata.

The germline V gene (reference sequence) yields DFQATT for CDR1 and SNEGSKA for CDR2. The CDR3 sequence holds 15 residues, the cysteine and phenylalanine included. This entry keeps only the CDR3 DNA: 45 bases, framed from base 1. The V end gives up 3 bases and the J end 1 base, leaving 6 bases in the junction not matched to a gene. General conclusions and limits of the study: Clinical and demographic metadata were provided uncurated, with the amount varying by source and participant.

Whole blood was collected in K2EDTA tubes by collaborating institutions according to the institutions' own protocols. For TCRbeta analysis, collaborators shipped samples in one of three forms: frozen whole blood, isolated PBMCs, or DNA extracted from either of those sample types. What was sequenced was peripheral blood. The chain is made from TRBV20-1 and TRBJ2-3; a stretch of 8 junction bases matches TRBD2. The receptor was isolated from a woman in her 70s with acute or convalescent COVID-19. The DNA sequence reads TGCAGTGCTAGTTACGGGGGGGCCGGCACAGATACGCAGTATTTT. Translated, this is CSASYGGAGTDTQYF.